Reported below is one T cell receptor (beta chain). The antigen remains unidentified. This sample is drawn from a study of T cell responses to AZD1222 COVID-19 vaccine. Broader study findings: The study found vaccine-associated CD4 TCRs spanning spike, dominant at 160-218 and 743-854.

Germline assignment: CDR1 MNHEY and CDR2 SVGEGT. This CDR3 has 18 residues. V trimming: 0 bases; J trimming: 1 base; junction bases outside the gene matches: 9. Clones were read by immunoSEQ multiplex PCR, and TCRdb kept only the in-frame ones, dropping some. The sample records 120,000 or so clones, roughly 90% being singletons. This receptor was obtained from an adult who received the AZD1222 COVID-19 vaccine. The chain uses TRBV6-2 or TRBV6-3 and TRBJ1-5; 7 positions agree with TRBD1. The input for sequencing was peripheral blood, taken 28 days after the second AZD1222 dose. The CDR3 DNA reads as TGTGCCAGCAGTTACTCTCGCAGGGGGGGTATCAGCAATCAGCCCCAGCATTTT. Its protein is CASSYSRRGGISNQPQHF.